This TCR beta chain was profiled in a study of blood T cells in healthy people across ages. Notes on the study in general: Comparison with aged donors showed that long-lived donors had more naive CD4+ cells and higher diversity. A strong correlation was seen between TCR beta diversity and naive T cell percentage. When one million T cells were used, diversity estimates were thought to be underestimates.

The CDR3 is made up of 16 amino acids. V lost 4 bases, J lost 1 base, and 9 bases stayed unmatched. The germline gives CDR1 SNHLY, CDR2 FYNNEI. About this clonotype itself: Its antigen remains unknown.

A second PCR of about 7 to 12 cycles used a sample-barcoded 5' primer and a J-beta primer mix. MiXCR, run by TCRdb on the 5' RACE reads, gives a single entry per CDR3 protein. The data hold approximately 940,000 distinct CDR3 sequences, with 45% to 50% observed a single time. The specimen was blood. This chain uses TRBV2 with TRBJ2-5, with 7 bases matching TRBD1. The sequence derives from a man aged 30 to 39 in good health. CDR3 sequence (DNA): TGTGCCAGCAGTGGTGACTTGGGACAGTCCCAAGAGACCCAGTACTTC. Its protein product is CASSGDLGQSQETQYF.